Below are 19 T cell receptor beta chains sequenced from a single sample in a study of identical twins (dated by TCRdb to about 2016). Library method: 5' RACE. The reads were generated on an Illumina HiSeq 2000. TCRdb applied fastp at Q25 and MiXCR to the public reads, then kept only in-frame beta chains. Rows matching on CDR3 protein sequence are summarized as one entry with the most common DNA and genes. The sample data list approximately 680,000 distinct CDR3 sequences, and roughly 7.2% of these were observed just once. In total, the top ten clones hold roughly 1.6% of the sample. Another study also made use of these data, one on yellow fever vaccine responses in identical twins.

The material sequenced was PBMCs. The receptor set was obtained from a young woman in good health.

This clonotype has just a few counts. V is TRBV20-1 and J is TRBJ2-7; D is possibly TRBD1 (5 bases). This CDR3 is built from 11 residues. Germline assignment: CDR1 DFQATT and CDR2 SNEGSKA (reference sequence). V lost 2 bases and J 9 bases, leaving 11 bases between the germline ends. In DNA form, the CDR3 reads TGCAGTGCTAGAACAGGAAACTTGCAGTACGTC. Encoded protein: CSARTGNLQYV.

Only a few counts were recorded for this clonotype. The chain carries TRBV7-8 and TRBJ2-2; 8 nucleotides agree with TRBD2. This CDR3 is built from 17 residues. V trimming: 5 bases; J trimming: 2 bases; junction bases outside the gene matches: 10. Per the germline V gene, CDR1 is SGHVS and CDR2 is FQNEAQ. This CDR3 reads CASSLRFSGDNTGELFF. The CDR3 DNA reads as TGTGCCAGCAGCCTACGATTTAGCGGGGACAACACCGGGGAGCTGTTTTTT.

This clonotype has just a few counts. This sequence joins TRBV29-1 and TRBJ2-1; D is possibly TRBD1 (6 bases). Per the germline V gene, CDR1 is SQVTM and CDR2 is ANQGSEA. Trimming removed 6 bases at V and 0 bases at J, with 12 bases between. The CDR3 is 14 amino acids. This CDR3 is CSVRGQSSYNEQFF. In nucleotides, the CDR3 is TGCAGCGTCCGTGGACAGAGCTCCTACAATGAGCAGTTCTTC.

This clonotype has just a few counts. The chain joins TRBV27 to TRBJ2-2; 10 bases fit TRBD2. Losses at the gene ends were 5 bases for V and 7 bases for J; bases not matched to a gene: 4. The CDR3 contains 14 residues. The germline V gene encodes CDR1 MNHEY and CDR2 SMNVEV (reference sequence). CDR3 amino acids: CASSLAGVGGELFF. The CDR3 region has the DNA TGTGCCAGCAGTCTAGCGGGGGTCGGCGGGGAGCTGTTTTTT.

Many counts were recorded for this clonotype. This chain joins TRBV6-1 and TRBJ1-6; 9 bases are a match to TRBD1. Germline assignment: CDR1 MNHNS and CDR2 SASEGT. The ends lost 6 bases at V and 8 bases at J; junction bases unmatched: 5. CDR3 length: 14 residues. Here the CDR3 DNA reads TGTGCCAGCAGGCGGACAGGGGCCTATTCACCCCTCCACTTT. This codes for CASRRTGAYSPLHF.

This clonotype occurred many times. The V call is TRBV11-2, the J call TRBJ1-4, with D possibly matching TRBD1 (5 bases). V dropped 0 bases and J dropped 2 bases, with 7 bases sitting between them. The CDR3 consists of 15 residues. Germline V lookup: CDR1 SGHAT, CDR2 FQNNGV. The CDR3 nucleotides are TGTGCCAGCAGCTTAGATTGGGGGACTAATGAAAAACTGTTTTTT. It translates to CASSLDWGTNEKLFF. The full variable domain, its missing parts supplied by reference TRBV11-2 and TRBJ1-4, is EAGVAQSPRYKIIEKRQSVAFWCNPISGHATLYWYQQILGQGPKLLIQFQNNGVVDDSQLPKDRFSAERLKGVDSTLKIQPAKLEDSAVYLCASSLDWGTNEKLFFGSGTQLSVL.

The chain combines TRBV10-3 with TRBJ2-3, with 10 bases fitting TRBD2. Per germline, CDR1 ENHRY and CDR2 SYGVKD. The CDR3 sequence is 16 residues long. With 6 bases clipped from V and 0 bases from J, the junction kept 6 bases outside the gene matches. The CDR3 here is CAISRSGGPSTDTQYF. In nucleotides, the CDR3 is TGTGCCATCAGCCGTAGCGGGGGGCCTAGCACAGATACGCAGTATTTT.

This clonotype has only a few counts. The V and J genes are TRBV5-6 and TRBJ2-1, with D possibly being TRBD2 (5 bases). Germline-derived CDR1 and CDR2 are SGHDT and YYEEEE. The CDR3 runs 14 residues. The V end lost 6 bases, the J end lost 3 bases, and 13 bases lay between the germline ends. The CDR3 is CASTPGRDYNEQFF. CDR3 coding DNA: TGTGCCAGCACCCCCGGACGGGACTACAATGAGCAGTTCTTC.

This clonotype is medium-sized (0.01 to 0.1%) in the sample. CDR3 sequence: CSGGASYNEQFF. CDR3 coding DNA: TGTTCAGGAGGGGCCTCCTACAATGAGCAGTTCTTC. This chain links TRBV7-9 with TRBJ2-1; tentative D call: TRBD2 (6 bases). Germline loops: CDR1 SEHNR, CDR2 FQNEAQ (reference sequence). This CDR3 spans 12 amino acids.

The chain couples TRBV5-6 to TRBJ2-2; D not resolved. Germline loops: CDR1 SGHDT, CDR2 YYEEEE. The germline V and J ends were trimmed by 2 bases and 8 bases, with 10 bases remaining between them. The CDR3 is 13 amino acids. CDR3 amino acids: CASSFYHTGELFF. The CDR3 DNA follows: TGTGCCAGCAGCTTCTACCATACAGGGGAGCTGTTTTTT.

The V call is TRBV10-2, the J call TRBJ2-1, with 9 bases identical to TRBD2. CDR1 WSHSY and CDR2 SAAADI come from the germline V gene. The CDR3 is 16 residues long. With 5 bases clipped from V and 2 bases from J, the junction kept 7 bases outside the gene matches. This CDR3 is CASSKSSGVTYNEQFF. Written as DNA, the CDR3 is TGCGCCAGCAGTAAATCTAGCGGGGTTACCTACAATGAGCAGTTCTTC.

This clonotype appeared a few times. This sequence joins TRBV7-2 and TRBJ2-3; D gene unclear. The V end lost 7 bases, the J end lost 2 bases, and 7 bases lay between the germline ends. Germline V gives CDR1 SGHTA, CDR2 FQGNSA. CDR3 length: 12 amino acids. The CDR3 DNA sequence: TGTGCCAGCAACATCCCCACAGATACGCAGTATTTT. It is translated as CASNIPTDTQYF. The entire variable domain, with the rest obtained from reference TRBV7-2 and TRBJ2-3, is as follows: GAGVSQSPSNKVTEKGKDVELRCDPISGHTALYWYRQSLGQGLEFLIYFQGNSAPDKSGLPSDRFSAERTGGSVSTLTIQRTQQEDSAVYLCASNIPTDTQYFGPGTRLTVL.

This clonotype was seen a handful of times. This chain joins TRBV20-1 and TRBJ1-5, with D uncertain. There are 13 residues in the CDR3. Deletions cut 3 bases from V and 4 bases from J, with 10 bases between. Per germline, CDR1 DFQATT and CDR2 SNEGSKA (reference sequence). The CDR3 reads CSASTDGNQPQHF. The CDR3 DNA follows: TGCAGTGCTAGCACAGACGGGAATCAGCCCCAGCATTTT.

The chain combines TRBV7-8 with TRBJ1-1; a possible D gene is TRBD1 (5 bases). V lost 4 bases and J 5 bases, leaving 17 bases between the germline ends. CDR1 is SGHVS and CDR2 is FQNEAQ in the germline V gene. The length of the CDR3 is 15 residues. The CDR3 is CASSWSGTTETEAFF. CDR3 coding DNA: TGTGCCAGCAGCTGGTCAGGGACGACGGAGACTGAAGCTTTCTTT. The full variable domain, rest sourced from reference TRBV7-8 and TRBJ1-1, is GAGVSQSPRYKVAKRGQDVALRCDPISGHVSLFWYQQALGQGPEFLTYFQNEAQLDKSGLPSDRFFAERPEGSVSTLKIQRTQQEDSAVYLCASSWSGTTETEAFFGQGTRLTVV.

The chain has TRBV10-2 and TRBJ2-1, with D tentatively TRBD2 (6 bases). The CDR3 extends over 13 amino acids. Trimming took off 0 bases at V and 12 bases at J, with 12 bases between the two ends. Per germline, CDR1 WSHSY and CDR2 SAAADI. DNA of the CDR3: TGCGCCAGCAGTGAGTCCGGGTCCGGGGGGCAGTTCTTC. Translation: CASSESGSGGQFF.

The chain combines TRBV6-5 with TRBJ2-2; D might be TRBD1 or TRBD2, each matching 5 bases. V was trimmed by 2 bases and J by 3 bases, leaving 7 bases between them. Germline-derived CDR1 and CDR2 are MNHEY and SVGAGI. This CDR3 has 14 residues. CDR3 in DNA: TGTGCCAGCAGTTACGGGGGTTACACCGGGGAGCTGTTTTTT. Amino acid sequence: CASSYGGYTGELFF.

The chain joins TRBV19 to TRBJ2-4; D is unresolved. CDR1 is LNHDA, CDR2 SQIVND, per germline (reference sequence). This CDR3 comprises 14 residues. V was clipped by 3 bases and J by 1 base, with 7 bases between them. CDR3 amino acids: CASSMPWAKNIQYF. The CDR3 region has the DNA TGTGCCAGTAGTATGCCCTGGGCCAAAAACATTCAGTACTTC.

This clonotype was seen more than once but under ten times. V usage is TRBV9 and J usage is TRBJ2-5; D might be TRBD1 or TRBD2, each matching 5 bases. Germline V gene sequence: CDR1 SGDLS, CDR2 YYNGEE. The CDR3 runs 14 residues. The ends were cut back, 0 bases at V and 4 bases at J, with 10 bases in the middle. The CDR3 protein is CASSVGDPGETQYF. In nucleotides, the CDR3 is TGTGCCAGCAGCGTAGGGGACCCGGGAGAGACCCAGTACTTC.

This rearrangement joins TRBV21-1 to TRBJ2-1; no check of the table's D call, TRBD2, against the DNA was made. TRBV21-1 constitutes a pseudogene. CDR3 length: 16 amino acids. The CDR3 DNA reads as TGTGCCAGCAGCAATACACTAGTGTCTAGCCGCAATGAGCAGTTCTTC. Its translation: CASSNTLVSSRNEQFF.